The source of this T cell receptor (beta chain) is a study of T cell responses to AZD1222 COVID-19 vaccine. The sample holds one count of this clone. Its specificity is unknown. Points from the study as a whole: The number of AZD1222 recipients seropositive at baseline was only 5 to 7.

Trimming left V 1 base short and J 2 bases short, with 14 bases between. The CDR3 spans 17 residues. Germline CDR1 is SGHTA and CDR2 is FQGNSA. Repertoires were generated with immunoSEQ multiplex PCR, while TCRdb's copy carries only in-frame clones and drops some. The sample records 170,000 or so clones, 90% being singletons. The receptor's source is an adult in good health. The chain links TRBV7-2 to TRBJ2-2; the D is unclear. Sequences were derived from peripheral blood, sampled on day 0 of AZD1222 vaccination. The CDR3 loop reads CASSLVYRTVNTGELFF. The CDR3 region has the DNA TGTGCCAGCAGCTTAGTTTACCGGACCGTTAACACCGGGGAGCTGTTTTTT.